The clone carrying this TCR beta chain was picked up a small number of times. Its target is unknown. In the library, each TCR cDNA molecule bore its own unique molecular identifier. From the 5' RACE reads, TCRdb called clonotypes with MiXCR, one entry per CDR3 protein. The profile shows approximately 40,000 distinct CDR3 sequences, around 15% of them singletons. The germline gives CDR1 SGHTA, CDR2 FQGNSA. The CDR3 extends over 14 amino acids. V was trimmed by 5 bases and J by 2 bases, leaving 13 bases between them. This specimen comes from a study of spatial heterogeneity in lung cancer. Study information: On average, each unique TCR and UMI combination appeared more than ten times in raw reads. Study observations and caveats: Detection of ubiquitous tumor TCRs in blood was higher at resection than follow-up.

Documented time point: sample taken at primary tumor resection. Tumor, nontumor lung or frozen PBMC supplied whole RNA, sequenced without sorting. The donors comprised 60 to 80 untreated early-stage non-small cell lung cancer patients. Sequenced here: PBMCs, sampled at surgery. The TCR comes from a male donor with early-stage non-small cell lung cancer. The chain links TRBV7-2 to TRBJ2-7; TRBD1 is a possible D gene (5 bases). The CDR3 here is CASSLDPDTYEQYF. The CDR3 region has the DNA TGTGCCAGCAGCCTTGACCCGGACACCTACGAGCAGTACTTC.